The 24 T cell receptor beta chains given below trace back to one sample, sequenced in a study of blood T cell repertoires in COVID-19. Repertoires were generated with immunoSEQ multiplex PCR, while TCRdb's copy carries only in-frame clones and drops some. The sample contains roughly 220,000 clones, about 88% of which appear only once. Sample: peripheral blood. The source of these receptors is a woman in her 50s with COVID-19, enrolled during active disease.

The rearrangement joins TRBV4-1 to TRBJ2-7, with D maybe TRBD2 (6 bases). Germline V gene sequence: CDR1 MGHRA, CDR2 YSYEKL. V shed 0 bases and J shed 3 bases, with 18 bases lying between them. The CDR3 has 17 residues. CDR3 sequence reads: CASSQDGMGGTGYEQYF. DNA for the CDR3: TGCGCCAGCAGCCAAGATGGAATGGGGGGAACGGGCTACGAGCAGTACTTC.

The chain has TRBV4-3 and TRBJ1-2; D is undetermined. Trimming stripped 0 bases from V and 3 bases from J, with 11 bases between. Germline V gives CDR1 LGHNA, CDR2 YSLEER. The CDR3 is 15 amino acids. CDR3 DNA sequence: TGCGCCAGCAGCCAAGAGGGTCGGGGTGACTATGGCTACACCTTC. Its translation: CASSQEGRGDYGYTF.

The gene calls are TRBV9 and TRBJ1-2; weak D call: TRBD1 (5 bases). Per germline, CDR1 SGDLS and CDR2 YYNGEE. The CDR3 is 12 residues long. The V and J ends lost 0 bases and 8 bases respectively, with 8 bases between them. CDR3 sequence: CASSVASGGYTF. The DNA of the CDR3 is TGTGCCAGCAGCGTAGCCTCAGGGGGCTACACCTTC.

At least ten counts were recorded for this clone. The CDR3 coding sequence is TGTGCCAGCAGAGTGGGGACAGGAGCTTTCTTT. It is translated as CASRVGTGAFF. J is TRBJ1-1 and V is TRBV28; 8 positions match TRBD1. The J segment lost 10 bases and the V segment lost 6 bases, leaving 4 bases of the junction unmatched. This CDR3 comprises 11 residues. Germline V gene lookup returns CDR1 MDHEN and CDR2 SYDVKM.

This chain joins TRBV9 and TRBJ1-1, with 9 positions matching TRBD1. CDR1 SGDLS and CDR2 YYNGEE come from the germline V gene. V lost 3 bases to trimming and J lost 1 base; unmatched junction nucleotides: 4. The CDR3 spans 15 residues. The CDR3 DNA reads as TGTGCCAGCAGCGACCAGGGACAGGGGAACACTGAAGCTTTCTTT. Protein product: CASSDQGQGNTEAFF.

This chain connects TRBV19 to TRBJ1-2, with 10 bases matching TRBD1. CDR3 length: 16 residues. CDR1 and CDR2 from the germline V gene are LNHDA and SQIVND (reference sequence). V dropped 1 base and J dropped 2; count of bases not matched to a gene: 4. The CDR3 loop is CASSIGDRGVNYGYTF. Written as DNA, the CDR3 is TGTGCCAGTAGTATAGGGGACAGGGGAGTAAACTATGGCTACACCTTC.

The chain joins TRBV5-6 to TRBJ1-6; 7 bases map to TRBD1. CDR3 length equals 14 residues. V lost 4 bases and J lost 8; bases outside the gene matches: 6. Per germline, CDR1 SGHDT and CDR2 YYEEEE. CDR3 sequence reads: CASSPDRADSPLHF. CDR3 DNA: TGTGCCAGCAGCCCAGACAGGGCGGATTCACCCCTCCACTTT.

The J gene is TRBJ1-2, the V gene TRBV2; 7 positions agree with TRBD1. Germline V lookup: CDR1 SNHLY, CDR2 FYNNEI. V dropped 4 bases and J dropped 0; count of bases not matched to a gene: 5. The CDR3 loop spans 15 amino acids. The DNA for the CDR3 is TGTGCCAGCAGTGTGGGACAGTCGCCTAACTATGGCTACACCTTC. Amino acid sequence: CASSVGQSPNYGYTF.

This sequence joins TRBV11-2 and TRBJ2-5; 8 nucleotides line up with TRBD2. Germline CDR1 SGHAT, CDR2 FQNNGV. V lost 5 bases to trimming and J lost 5 bases; unmatched junction nucleotides: 10. The CDR3 spans 15 residues. Written as DNA, the CDR3 is TGTGCCAGCAGCGACAATCGGGGGGGCCCGGAGACCCAGTACTTC. It encodes CASSDNRGGPETQYF.

V and J are TRBV5-4 and TRBJ2-7, with a weak D call TRBD2 (5 bases). The CDR3 contains 14 residues. Germline V CDR1 and CDR2: SGHNT, YYREEE (reference sequence). Written as DNA, the CDR3 is TGTCATCTAAGACCCGCGGGTCCCTCCTACGAGCAGTACGTC. It codes for CHLRPAGPSYEQYV.

This rearrangement joins TRBV9 to TRBJ1-6; D ambiguous. Trimming shortened V by 4 bases and J by 7 bases, and 12 bases separated the two germline ends. The germline V gene has CDR1 SGDLS and CDR2 YYNGEE. The length of the CDR3 is 14 residues. CDR3 loop: CASSKYSDNSPLHF. In nucleotides, the CDR3 is TGTGCCAGCAGCAAATACAGTGACAATTCACCCCTCCACTTT.

The chain employs TRBV7-6 and TRBJ2-5; 12 nucleotides agree with TRBD2. The CDR3 extends over 17 amino acids. Trimming cost V 4 bases and J 4 bases; bases outside gene matches: 10. Germline CDR1 is SGHVS and CDR2 is FNYEAQ. CDR3 DNA sequence: TGTGCCAGCAGCTCGTATACTAGCGGGGGGTTGGGAGAGACCCAGTACTTC. This codes for CASSSYTSGGLGETQYF.

The chain is built from TRBV24-1 and TRBJ1-4; D is uncertain. Germline V lookup: CDR1 KGHDR, CDR2 SFDVKD. The CDR3 loop spans 14 amino acids. Between the trimmed V and J ends, which lost 5 bases and 6 bases, there was a span of 12 bases. CDR3 amino acids: CATSVGDSDEKLFF. The CDR3 DNA is TGTGCCACCAGTGTAGGTGACTCTGATGAAAAACTGTTTTTT.

The chain uses TRBV10-3 and TRBJ2-5, with TRBD2 matching 12 bases. The germline V gene has CDR1 ENHRY and CDR2 SYGVKD. V trimming: 2 bases; J trimming: 2 bases; junction bases outside the gene matches: 3. CDR3 length: 16 amino acids. The CDR3: CAISETLAGGQETQYF. In DNA, the CDR3 is TGTGCCATCAGTGAGACCCTAGCGGGGGGGCAAGAGACCCAGTACTTC.

V usage is TRBV19 and J usage is TRBJ1-5; D gene uncertain. The CDR3 is made up of 15 amino acids. CDR1 LNHDA and CDR2 SQIVND come from the germline V gene (reference sequence). The V gene lost 1 base and the J gene lost 3 bases, with 10 bases spanning the gap. Here the CDR3 reads CASSIGSGNNQPQHF. The CDR3 coding sequence is TGTGCCAGTAGTATAGGTTCGGGAAACAATCAGCCCCAGCATTTT.

J is TRBJ2-2 and V is TRBV10-3, with D tentatively TRBD2 (6 bases). The germline CDR1 and CDR2 sequences are ENHRY and SYGVKD. The CDR3 is 13 amino acids. V was cut by 4 bases and J by 5 bases, with 8 bases left in between. This CDR3 reads CAISGGRTGELFF. CDR3 coding DNA: TGTGCCATCAGTGGTGGGAGGACCGGGGAGCTGTTTTTT.

Here the CDR3 reads CASSQLAGAGGYTF. The CDR3 DNA reads TGTGCCAGCAGCCAACTCGCGGGGGCAGGAGGCTACACCTTC. This chain links TRBV3-1 (or the pseudogene TRBV3-2) with TRBJ1-2, with a weak D call TRBD1 (6 bases). V was cut by 2 bases and J by 8 bases, with 15 bases left in between. The CDR3 runs to 14 residues. CDR1 is LGHDT, CDR2 YNNKEL, per germline (reference sequence).

The genes are TRBV11-3 and TRBJ1-1; 8 bases fit TRBD1. The V gene end was trimmed by 3 bases and the J gene end by 9 bases; junction bases not matched to a gene: 12. CDR1 SGHNT and CDR2 YENEEA come from the germline V gene. CDR3 length: 15 residues. The CDR3 region has the DNA TGTGCCAGCAGCTTGGACGTTCGGCAGGGGGCCAAAGCTTTCTTT. Encoded protein: CASSLDVRQGAKAFF. Full variable domain (rest looked up from reference TRBV11-3 and TRBJ1-1): EAGVVQSPRYKIIEKKQPVAFWCNPISGHNTLYWYLQNLGQGPELLIRYENEEAVDDSQLPKDRFSAERLKGVDSTLKIQPAELGDSAVYLCASSLDVRQGAKAFFGQGTRLTVV.

J is TRBJ1-4 and V is TRBV5-6; D remains unclear. CDR3 length: 14 amino acids. V lost 3 bases, J lost 3 bases, and 9 bases lay in between. CDR1 is SGHDT and CDR2 is YYEEEE in the germline V gene. The CDR3 coding sequence is TGTGCCAGCAGCTCGTGGGCAGCTAATGAAAAACTGTTTTTT. Protein product: CASSSWAANEKLFF.

The J gene is TRBJ1-3, the V gene TRBV7-2; 8 bases are shared with TRBD1. The CDR3 is 15 amino acids. With V trimmed by 4 bases and J by 3 bases, 5 bases remained unmatched. Germline V gene sequence: CDR1 SGHTA, CDR2 FQGNSA. CDR3 loop: CASSWGTGLGNTIYF. CDR3 coding DNA: TGTGCCAGCAGCTGGGGGACAGGCCTTGGAAACACCATATATTTT.

Points on this clone: Other DNA sequences from this sample encode an identical CDR3 as well. V and J are TRBV11-3 and TRBJ2-3; 7 bases agree with TRBD2. CDR3 length: 14 amino acids. Germline V gene sequence: CDR1 SGHNT, CDR2 YENEEA. V shed 3 bases, J shed 1 base, and the junction held 1 base outside the gene matches. Here the CDR3 DNA reads TGTGCCAGCAGCTTGGGGGGGGGCACAGATACGCAGTATTTT. It specifies CASSLGGGTDTQYF.

This clone was seen repeatedly, ten times or more. V is TRBV30 and J is TRBJ1-5; 10 nucleotides agree with TRBD1. Looked up from germline, CDR1 is GTSNPN and CDR2 is SVGIG (reference sequence). The ends lost 2 bases at V and 4 bases at J; junction bases unmatched: 5. The CDR3 covers 15 residues. The CDR3: CAWSSGQGGNQPQHF. In DNA, the CDR3 is TGTGCCTGGAGTTCCGGACAGGGGGGGAATCAGCCCCAGCATTTT.

The chain combines TRBV7-3 with TRBJ2-3; 11 nucleotides align to TRBD2. Trimming cost V 5 bases and J 4 bases; bases outside gene matches: 2. This CDR3 region has 14 residues. Germline V gene lookup returns CDR1 SGHTA and CDR2 FQGTGA. DNA for the CDR3: TGTGCCAGCAGCCAGGGACTAGCGGCAGATACGCAGTATTTT. This translates into CASSQGLAADTQYF.

J is TRBJ1-6 and V is TRBV2, with D perhaps matching TRBD1 (5 bases). The CDR3 has 11 residues. Trimming shortened V by 3 bases and J by 18 bases, and 12 bases separated the two germline ends. CDR1 is SNHLY, CDR2 FYNNEI, per germline. The CDR3 is CASSEGQGDHF. The CDR3 coding sequence is TGTGCCAGCAGTGAGGGGCAAGGCGACCACTTT.